Below are 29 T cell receptor beta chains sequenced from a single sample in a study of control samples from healthy donors and cancer patients. Profiled with immunoSEQ multiplex PCR; TCRdb holds only in-frame clones, not every one. The sample has 150,000 to 200,000 clones; over 80% are singletons. The material sequenced was blood. The source is a man aged 18 to 29 in good health.

J is TRBJ2-5 and V is TRBV5-1; TRBD2 aligns across 13 bases. V gave up 2 bases and J gave up 1 base; unmatched junction bases: 2. Per the germline V gene, CDR1 is SGHRS and CDR2 is YFSETQ. The CDR3 is 16 residues long. This CDR3 is CASSFGTSGVQETQYF. CDR3 bases: TGCGCCAGCAGCTTCGGGACTAGCGGGGTCCAAGAGACCCAGTACTTC.

V usage is TRBV12-5 and J usage is TRBJ2-1; TRBD2 agrees at 8 bases. With 7 bases clipped from V and 0 bases from J, the junction kept 2 bases outside the gene matches. The germline CDR1 and CDR2 sequences are LGHNT and FRNRAP. The CDR3 sequence is 14 residues long. CDR3 DNA sequence: TGTGCTAGTGAGCGGGGGAGCTCCTACAATGAGCAGTTCTTC. This translates into CASERGSSYNEQFF. Complete variable domain (other parts from reference TRBV12-5 and TRBJ2-1): DARVTQTPRHKVTEMGQEVTMRCQPILGHNTVFWYRQTMMQGLELLAYFRNRAPLDDSGMPKDRFSAEMPDATLATLKIQPSEPRDSAVYFCASERGSSYNEQFFGPGTRLTVL.

This sequence joins TRBV18 and TRBJ1-4; D unresolved. This CDR3 comprises 14 residues. CDR1 and CDR2 from the germline V gene are KGHSH and LQKENI. With 3 bases removed from V and 7 bases from J, the gap between germline ends came to 12 bases. CDR3 DNA: TGTGCCAGCTCACCTGCGAACTCTATTGAAAAACTGTTTTTT. It translates to CASSPANSIEKLFF.

The gene calls are TRBV9 and TRBJ1-1, with D unclear. The V gene's germline CDR1 is SGDLS and CDR2 YYNGEE. Trimming stripped 4 bases from V and 1 base from J, with 20 bases between. The CDR3 is made up of 17 amino acids. The CDR3 DNA reads TGTGCCAGCAGCCCCGGACCCCTCGGGGTCAGGAACACTGAAGCTTTCTTT. Its translation: CASSPGPLGVRNTEAFF.

This clone was seen a few times. The chain has TRBV25-1 and TRBJ2-3, with 8 positions matching TRBD2. CDR3 length: 17 amino acids. The J segment lost 4 bases and the V segment lost 1 base, leaving 10 bases of the junction unmatched. Looked up from germline, CDR1 is MGHDK and CDR2 is SYGVNS. The CDR3 region has the DNA TGTGCCAGCAGTGAATCCGGGACTAGAAATGTCGCAGATACGCAGTATTTT. Amino acid sequence: CASSESGTRNVADTQYF.

The chain combines TRBV27 with TRBJ2-3; D uncertain. Between the trimmed V and J ends, which lost 7 bases and 0 bases, there was a span of 11 bases. The germline V gene has CDR1 MNHEY and CDR2 SMNVEV (reference sequence). The CDR3 totals 14 residues. CDR3 nucleotide sequence: TGTGCCAGCATGGAGAGGCGTAGCACAGATACGCAGTATTTT. This gives the protein CASMERRSTDTQYF.

The chain uses TRBV5-1 and TRBJ2-7, with D possibly matching TRBD2 (5 bases). Looked up from germline, CDR1 is SGHRS and CDR2 is YFSETQ. This CDR3 spans 13 amino acids. V was pared by 0 bases and J by 6 bases, with 10 bases between. For the CDR3, the DNA is TGCGCCAGCAGCTTGGGGGAGTTGCGCGAGCAGTACTTC. It codes for CASSLGELREQYF.

This chain links TRBV10-3 with TRBJ1-6; 9 nucleotides agree with TRBD1. The V gene end was trimmed by 6 bases and the J gene end by 6 bases; junction bases not matched to a gene: 3. The length of the CDR3 is 14 residues. Germline values: CDR1 ENHRY, CDR2 SYGVKD. The CDR3 is CAISRDRANSPLHF. The CDR3 DNA is TGTGCCATCAGCAGGGACAGGGCTAATTCACCCCTCCACTTT.

The chain links TRBV7-3 to TRBJ1-6; 10 bases line up with TRBD1. Germline values: CDR1 SGHTA, CDR2 FQGTGA. V gave up 5 bases and J gave up 9 bases; unmatched junction bases: 7. The CDR3 is 15 residues long. In DNA form, the CDR3 reads TGTGCCAGCAGCCCGCAGGGACAGGGGACTTCACCCCTCCACTTT. It specifies CASSPQGQGTSPLHF.

The chain joins TRBV7-9 to TRBJ2-7; 7 positions agree with TRBD1. This CDR3 is built from 14 residues. V lost 5 bases, J lost 1 base, and 5 bases stayed unmatched. Germline loops: CDR1 SEHNR, CDR2 FQNEAQ (reference sequence). This chain's CDR3 is CASSQRGQSYEQYF. For the CDR3, the DNA is TGTGCCAGCAGCCAAAGGGGACAGTCCTACGAGCAGTACTTC.

The V call is TRBV10-3, the J call TRBJ1-6, with a tentative D call TRBD1 (6 bases). The CDR3 has 13 amino acids. CDR1 and CDR2 (germline): ENHRY, SYGVKD. The V and J ends lost 2 bases and 10 bases respectively, with 9 bases between them. The CDR3 is CAISETGNSPLHF. CDR3 in DNA: TGTGCCATCAGTGAGACAGGGAACTCACCCCTCCACTTT.

The chain is built from TRBV7-3 and TRBJ1-3; D perhaps matches TRBD1 (5 bases). V gave up 3 bases and J gave up 3 bases, with 9 bases separating them. The V gene's germline CDR1 is SGHTA and CDR2 FQGTGA. The CDR3 sequence is 14 residues long. The CDR3 DNA reads TGTGCCAGCAGCTTGGGGGGGAGTGGAAACACCATATATTTT. The encoded protein is CASSLGGSGNTIYF.

The chain couples TRBV30 to TRBJ2-5; 8 nucleotides align to TRBD2. Trimming at V came to 2 bases and at J to 3 bases, leaving 8 bases not matched to a gene. Germline CDR1 GTSNPN, CDR2 SVGIG (reference sequence). The CDR3 length is 15 residues. CDR3 residues: CAWSYPGTRKETQYF. The CDR3 coding sequence is TGTGCCTGGAGTTACCCCGGGACTAGAAAAGAGACCCAGTACTTC. Together with reference TRBV30 and TRBJ2-5, the CDR3 gives the full variable domain: SQTIHQWPATLVQPVGSPLSLECTVEGTSNPNLYWYRQAAGRGLQLLFYSVGIGQISSEVPQNLSASRPQDRQFILSSKKLLLSDSGFYLCAWSYPGTRKETQYFGPGTRLLVL.

This rearrangement joins TRBV21-1 to TRBJ1-6. TRBV21-1 is recorded as a pseudogene. The CDR3 consists of 15 residues. The CDR3 loop is CASPRGSVNNSPLHF. DNA for the CDR3: TGTGCCAGCCCCCGGGGGAGCGTTAATAATTCACCCCTCCACTTT.

This clone came up once. The chain combines TRBV6-6 with TRBJ1-2; the D is unclear. The CDR3 extends over 11 amino acids. Trimming removed 8 bases from V and 1 base from J, with 5 bases in between. The germline CDR1 and CDR2 sequences are MNHNY and SVGAGI (reference sequence). Here the CDR3 reads CASGSNYGYTF. Here the CDR3 DNA reads TGTGCCAGCGGCAGTAACTATGGCTACACCTTC.

The chain is built from TRBV5-8 and TRBJ1-5; no clear D gene. Trimming left V 1 base short and J 5 bases short, with 7 bases between. Germline CDR1 SGHTS, CDR2 YDEGEE. This CDR3 has 13 amino acids. This chain's CDR3 is CASSLFGDQPQHF. CDR3 bases: TGTGCCAGCAGCTTGTTCGGGGATCAGCCCCAGCATTTT.

DNA for the CDR3: TGTGCCAGCAGAGGGACAGGCACAGATACGCAGTATTTT. Protein sequence: CASRGTGTDTQYF. The chain carries TRBV2 and TRBJ2-3; 7 bases map to TRBD1. Germline V lookup: CDR1 SNHLY, CDR2 FYNNEI. This CDR3 is built from 13 residues. Losses at the gene ends were 6 bases for V and 1 base for J; bases not matched to a gene: 1.

The chain has TRBV19 and TRBJ1-5; D gene uncertain. V lost 7 bases to trimming and J lost 3 bases, with 10 bases between them. Germline lookup yields CDR1 LNHDA and CDR2 SQIVND (reference sequence). This CDR3 is built from 13 residues. The CDR3 is CASNSQANQPQHF. The CDR3 DNA reads as TGTGCCAGTAATAGTCAGGCCAATCAGCCCCAGCATTTT.

The chain employs TRBV10-3 and TRBJ2-1; 11 nucleotides agree with TRBD1. Germline CDR1 is ENHRY and CDR2 is SYGVKD. The CDR3 runs 17 residues. J gave up 0 bases and V 3 bases, and 4 bases lay outside the gene matches. The CDR3, as DNA: TGTGCCATCAGTGACCGGGACAGGGGGTTCTCCTACAATGAGCAGTTCTTC. Encoded protein: CAISDRDRGFSYNEQFF.

The chain recombines TRBV9 with TRBJ1-2; 7 bases are shared with TRBD1. CDR1 is SGDLS and CDR2 is YYNGEE in the germline V gene. The CDR3 contains 15 residues. Trimming cost V 4 bases and J 2 bases; bases outside gene matches: 8. DNA of the CDR3: TGTGCCAGCAGCCCATCAGGGGGAGGAAACTATGGCTACACCTTC. As protein: CASSPSGGGNYGYTF.

The CDR3 region is CASSPGVGAEAFF. In nucleotides, the CDR3 is TGTGCCAGCTCACCTGGGGTAGGGGCTGAAGCTTTCTTT. The chain carries TRBV18 and TRBJ1-1; tentative D call: TRBD1 (5 bases). Germline CDR1 and CDR2: KGHSH and LQKENI. V dropped 3 bases and J dropped 6 bases, with 11 bases sitting between them. The CDR3 is made up of 13 amino acids.

The chain carries TRBV28 and TRBJ2-7, with unresolved D. CDR1 MDHEN and CDR2 SYDVKM come from the germline V gene. V was clipped by 0 bases and J by 7 bases, with 7 bases between them. CDR3 length equals 12 residues. The CDR3 region has the DNA TGTGCCAGCAGTTTATGGGCGGAGGAGCAGTACTTC. Its protein is CASSLWAEEQYF.

DNA for the CDR3: TGTGCCACCAGCAGACGACAGGGCGAGCCGACGCAGTATTTT. It encodes CATSRRQGEPTQYF. The gene calls are TRBV15 and TRBJ2-3, with 7 positions matching TRBD1. Germline V gene data show CDR1 as LNHNV and CDR2 as YYDKDF (reference sequence). The ends lost 2 bases at V and 9 bases at J; junction bases unmatched: 8. This CDR3 region has 14 residues.

The chain has TRBV27 and TRBJ1-2; 9 bases agree with TRBD1. V shed 6 bases and J 4 bases; nucleotides not matched to a gene: 0. The CDR3 length is 12 residues. The germline V gene encodes CDR1 MNHEY and CDR2 SMNVEV (reference sequence). This chain's CDR3 is CASRDRGYGYTF. In nucleotides, the CDR3 is TGTGCCAGCAGGGACAGGGGCTATGGCTACACCTTC.

The chain recombines TRBV30 with TRBJ1-2; perhaps TRBD1 as D (5 bases). CDR3 length: 15 amino acids. The V gene's germline CDR1 is GTSNPN and CDR2 SVGIG (reference sequence). V lost 4 bases and J lost 8, with 23 bases in between. The CDR3 region has the DNA TGTGCCTGGACAAAGTACCCGGGGGAAGGCGGCGGCTACACCTTC. It yields the protein CAWTKYPGEGGGYTF.

The CDR3 region has the DNA TGTGCCAGTAGTCAAAACAGGGGTCGCGGAAACACCATATATTTT. As protein: CASSQNRGRGNTIYF. The chain employs TRBV19 and TRBJ1-3; 7 positions agree with TRBD1. The CDR3 length is 15 residues. CDR1 and CDR2 from the germline V gene are LNHDA and SQIVND (reference sequence). V gave up 5 bases and J gave up 4 bases; unmatched junction bases: 8. The complete variable domain, with remaining parts taken from reference TRBV19 and TRBJ1-3, reads DGGITQSPKYLFRKEGQNVTLSCEQNLNHDAMYWYRQDPGQGLRLIYYSQIVNDFQKGDIAEGYSVSREKKESFPLTVTSAQKNPTAFYLCASSQNRGRGNTIYFGEGSWLTVV.

The chain is built from TRBV12-5 and TRBJ1-1; D remains ambiguous. CDR1 and CDR2 from the germline V gene are LGHNT and FRNRAP. V gave up 0 bases and J gave up 1 base, with 9 bases separating them. This CDR3 region has 15 residues. The CDR3 loop is CASGLVLAANTEAFF. CDR3 coding DNA: TGTGCTAGTGGTTTGGTACTGGCGGCGAACACTGAAGCTTTCTTT.

The V and J genes are TRBV30 and TRBJ2-1; 10 bases map to TRBD2. The CDR3 has 15 residues. Germline V gene sequence: CDR1 GTSNPN, CDR2 SVGIG (reference sequence). Losses at the gene ends were 2 bases for V and 9 bases for J; bases not matched to a gene: 10. CDR3 loop: CAWSKVLAGLGEQFF. The CDR3 bases are TGTGCCTGGAGTAAAGTACTAGCGGGGTTGGGTGAGCAGTTCTTC. The variable domain in full, completed from reference TRBV30 and TRBJ2-1, reads SQTIHQWPATLVQPVGSPLSLECTVEGTSNPNLYWYRQAAGRGLQLLFYSVGIGQISSEVPQNLSASRPQDRQFILSSKKLLLSDSGFYLCAWSKVLAGLGEQFFGPGTRLTVL.

The chain links TRBV6-5 to TRBJ1-1; 7 bases are a match to TRBD1. The J segment lost 1 base and the V segment lost 6 bases, leaving 5 bases of the junction unmatched. The CDR3 runs to 14 residues. Germline loops: CDR1 MNHEY, CDR2 SVGAGI. CDR3 in DNA: TGTGCCAGCAGGGCCAGGACAGGGAACACTGAAGCTTTCTTT. This gives the protein CASRARTGNTEAFF.